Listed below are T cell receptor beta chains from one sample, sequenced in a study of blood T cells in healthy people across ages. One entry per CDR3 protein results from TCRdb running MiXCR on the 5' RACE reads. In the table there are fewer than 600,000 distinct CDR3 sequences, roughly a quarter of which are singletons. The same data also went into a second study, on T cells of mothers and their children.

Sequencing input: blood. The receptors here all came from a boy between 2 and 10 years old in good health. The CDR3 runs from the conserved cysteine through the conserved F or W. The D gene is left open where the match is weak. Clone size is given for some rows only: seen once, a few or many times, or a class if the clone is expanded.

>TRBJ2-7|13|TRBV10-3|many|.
TGTGCCATCAGTGGGACGGGGAGCTACGAGCAGTACTTC
CAISGTGSYEQYF
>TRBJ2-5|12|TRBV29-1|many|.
TGCAGCGCCTTCATGGGGCAAGAGACCCAGTACTTC
CSAFMGQETQYF
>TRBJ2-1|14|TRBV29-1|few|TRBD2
TGCAGCGTTGAAGTCCGCCTAGCGGGGACTGAGCAGTTCTTC
CSVEVRLAGTEQFF
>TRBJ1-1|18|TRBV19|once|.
TGTGCCAGTAGTCTCCTACTAGGGACTCTCCAACCCAACACTGAAGCTTTCTTT
CASSLLLGTLQPNTEAFF
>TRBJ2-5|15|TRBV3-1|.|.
TGTGCCAGCAGCCAAGACGGGCCGGGGTGGGAGACCCAGTACTTC
CASSQDGPGWETQYF
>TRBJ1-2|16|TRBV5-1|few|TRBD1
TGCGCCAGCAGCAAGACAGGGATGGTTCCATCCTATGGCTACACCTTC
CASSKTGMVPSYGYTF
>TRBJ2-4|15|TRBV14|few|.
TGTGCCAGCAGCCAGTCACAGGGAGCCAAAAACATTCAGTACTTC
CASSQSQGAKNIQYF
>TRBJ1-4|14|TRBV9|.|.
TGTGCCAGCAGCGTAGATGCAACTAATGAAAAACTGTTTTTT
CASSVDATNEKLFF
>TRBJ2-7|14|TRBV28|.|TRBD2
TGTGCCAGCAGTTTTCGACTAGCGGGGCGCGAGCAGTACTTC
CASSFRLAGREQYF
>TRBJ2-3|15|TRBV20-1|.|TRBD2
TGCAGTGCTAGAGATTTAGCGGGGCACACAGATACGCAGTATTTT
CSARDLAGHTDTQYF
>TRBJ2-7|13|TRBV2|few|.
TGTGCCAGCATGGGGCAGGGGTCGCGCGAGCAGTACTTC
CASMGQGSREQYF
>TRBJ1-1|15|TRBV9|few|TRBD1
TGTGCCAGCAGCCGATCTAGTACCTCAGGGGGGGAAGCTTTCTTT
CASSRSSTSGGEAFF
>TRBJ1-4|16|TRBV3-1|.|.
TGTGCCAGCAGCCAAGGGTTGGCAGACAGTAATGAAAAACTGTTTTTT
CASSQGLADSNEKLFF
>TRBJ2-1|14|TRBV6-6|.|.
TGTGCCAGCTCGGGACTCGGGGGAGACAATGAGCAGTTCTTC
CASSGLGGDNEQFF
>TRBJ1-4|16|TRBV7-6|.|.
TGTGCCAGCAGCTCTCCTACCCTGGGAACTAATGAAAAACTGTTTTTT
CASSSPTLGTNEKLFF
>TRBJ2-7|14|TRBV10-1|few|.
TGCGCCAGCAGTGCGACTGAAAGCTCCTACGAGCAGTACTTC
CASSATESSYEQYF
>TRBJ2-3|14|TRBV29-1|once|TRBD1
TGCAGCGTTGACCCGGACAGGGGCACAGATACGCAGTATTTT
CSVDPDRGTDTQYF
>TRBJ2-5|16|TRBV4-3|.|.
TGCGCCAGCAACCAAGATCTCCGCGGGAACCAAGAGACCCAGTACTTC
CASNQDLRGNQETQYF
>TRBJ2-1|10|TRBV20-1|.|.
TGCAGTGCTATGAAGCATGAGCAGTTCTTC
CSAMKHEQFF
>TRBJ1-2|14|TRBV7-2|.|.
TGTGCCAGCAGAAAAACAGGCGGGGACTATGGCTACACCTTC
CASRKTGGDYGYTF
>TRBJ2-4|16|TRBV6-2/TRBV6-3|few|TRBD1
TGTGCCAGCAGTTACCTCCTGGACAGGGCCAAAAACATTCAGTACTTC
CASSYLLDRAKNIQYF